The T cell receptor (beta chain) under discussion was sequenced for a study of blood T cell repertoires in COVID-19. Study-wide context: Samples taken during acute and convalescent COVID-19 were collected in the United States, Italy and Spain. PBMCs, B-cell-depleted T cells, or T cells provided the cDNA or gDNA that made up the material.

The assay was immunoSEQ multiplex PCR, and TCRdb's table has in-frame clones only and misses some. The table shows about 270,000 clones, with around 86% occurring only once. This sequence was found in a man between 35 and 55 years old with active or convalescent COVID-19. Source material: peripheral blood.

In DNA, the CDR3 is TGCAGCGTTGGCCTCAGGGGCAGTATATCCGGGGAGCTGTTTTTT. This sequence encodes CSVGLRGSISGELFF. The chain combines TRBV29-1 with TRBJ2-2, with D perhaps matching TRBD1 (6 bases). The germline CDR1 and CDR2 sequences are SQVTM and ANQGSEA. CDR3 size: 15 residues. V lost 4 bases, J lost 6 bases, and 18 bases lay in between.